These T cell receptor beta chains were read from a single sample in a study of cytomegalovirus exposure and HLA in healthy donors. Some clones are missing from TCRdb's copy, which holds only in-frame ones; the method was immunoSEQ multiplex PCR. The specimen's table records about 150,000 clones. Sequenced material: PBMCs. These receptors originate from a man aged 30 to 45 in good health and CMV-seronegative. The CDR3 runs from the conserved cysteine through the conserved F or W. A D gene is named only where the DNA matches it firmly. Rows give clone size only sometimes, using once, few, many, or a class for an expanded clone.

abundance: medium-sized; j_gene: TRBJ1-2; d_gene: TRBD1; v_gene: TRBV28; CDR3aa: CASSWTGTFEGYTF; CDR3nt: TGTGCCAGCAGTTGGACAGGGACGTTCGAGGGCTACACCTTC
abundance: -; j_gene: TRBJ2-3; d_gene: -; v_gene: TRBV18; CDR3aa: CASSPHKSDTQYF; CDR3nt: TGTGCCAGCTCACCACACAAGTCAGATACGCAGTATTTT
abundance: -; j_gene: TRBJ2-5; d_gene: TRBD1; v_gene: TRBV7-9; CDR3aa: CASSLSRTGSETQYF; CDR3nt: TGTGCCAGCAGCTTATCACGGACAGGGTCCGAGACCCAGTACTTC
abundance: -; j_gene: TRBJ1-5; d_gene: -; v_gene: TRBV30; CDR3aa: CAWSPGASNQPQHF; CDR3nt: TGTGCCTGGAGCCCAGGGGCGTCCAATCAGCCCCAGCATTTT
abundance: -; j_gene: TRBJ1-2; d_gene: -; v_gene: TRBV19; CDR3aa: CASSITGTNYGYTF; CDR3nt: TGTGCCAGTAGTATCACAGGAACTAACTATGGCTACACCTTC
abundance: -; j_gene: TRBJ2-7; d_gene: -; v_gene: TRBV10-2; CDR3aa: CASSEDSSDPSYEQYF; CDR3nt: TGCGCCAGCAGTGAGGATTCTAGCGACCCCTCCTACGAGCAGTACTTC
abundance: -; j_gene: TRBJ2-7; d_gene: -; v_gene: TRBV6-5; CDR3aa: CASSYSLGLTIHEQYF; CDR3nt: TGTGCCAGCAGTTACTCTTTAGGACTCACGATCCACGAGCAGTACTTC
abundance: -; j_gene: TRBJ2-1; d_gene: TRBD2; v_gene: TRBV11-2; CDR3aa: CASSLVGVAGGKSYNEQFF; CDR3nt: TGTGCCAGCAGCTTAGTTGGAGTAGCGGGAGGAAAGTCCTACAATGAGCAGTTCTTC
abundance: -; j_gene: TRBJ2-4; d_gene: -; v_gene: TRBV28; CDR3aa: CASSPFRGVGIQYF; CDR3nt: TGTGCCAGCAGCCCTTTCAGGGGAGTTGGCATTCAGTACTTC
abundance: -; j_gene: TRBJ2-7; d_gene: -; v_gene: TRBV6-6; CDR3aa: CASRERAPSSYEQYF; CDR3nt: TGTGCCAGCAGGGAGCGGGCCCCCTCCTCCTACGAGCAGTACTTC
abundance: -; j_gene: TRBJ1-1; d_gene: TRBD1; v_gene: TRBV2; CDR3aa: CASSRDLTGAVTEAFF; CDR3nt: TGTGCCAGCAGCAGGGACCTAACAGGGGCGGTCACTGAAGCTTTCTTT
abundance: -; j_gene: TRBJ2-1; d_gene: -; v_gene: TRBV19; CDR3aa: CASSILEMVEQFF; CDR3nt: TGTGCCAGTAGTATTTTAGAGATGGTCGAGCAGTTCTTC
abundance: -; j_gene: TRBJ2-7; d_gene: TRBD1; v_gene: TRBV5-4; CDR3aa: CASSFPGGQGRSEQYF; CDR3nt: TGTGCCAGCAGCTTTCCGGGGGGACAGGGGAGAAGCGAGCAGTACTTC
abundance: -; j_gene: TRBJ2-2; d_gene: TRBD2; v_gene: TRBV6-4; CDR3aa: CASRPGLGLGGELFF; CDR3nt: TGTGCCAGCAGGCCGGGACTAGGCCTAGGCGGGGAGCTGTTTTTT
abundance: -; j_gene: TRBJ2-7; d_gene: -; v_gene: TRBV15; CDR3aa: CATSRLDRSSSYEQYF; CDR3nt: TGTGCCACCAGCAGACTTGACAGGTCGAGCTCCTACGAGCAGTACTTC
abundance: -; j_gene: TRBJ1-1; d_gene: -; v_gene: TRBV25-1; CDR3aa: CASSERKNLNTEAFF; CDR3nt: TGTGCCAGCAGCGAGCGGAAAAATCTGAACACTGAAGCTTTCTTT
abundance: -; j_gene: TRBJ2-5; d_gene: TRBD2; v_gene: TRBV7-2; CDR3aa: CASSLAREGLGETQYF; CDR3nt: TGTGCCAGCAGCTTAGCGCGGGAGGGCCTCGGGGAGACCCAGTACTTC
abundance: -; j_gene: TRBJ1-5; d_gene: -; v_gene: TRBV21-1; CDR3aa: CASIKTGCNQPQHF; CDR3nt: TGTGCCAGCATCAAGACAGGATGCAATCAGCCCCAGCATTTT
abundance: -; j_gene: TRBJ1-2; d_gene: TRBD1; v_gene: TRBV28; CDR3aa: CASSGPTGTGITGGYTF; CDR3nt: TGTGCCAGCAGTGGCCCCACCGGGACAGGGATTACGGGCGGCTACACCTTC
abundance: -; j_gene: TRBJ1-1; d_gene: -; v_gene: TRBV19; CDR3aa: CASSSAMNTEAFF; CDR3nt: TGTGCCAGTAGTAGCGCAATGAACACTGAAGCTTTCTTT
abundance: -; j_gene: TRBJ1-1; d_gene: TRBD1; v_gene: TRBV28; CDR3aa: CASSSPQGPDTEAFF; CDR3nt: TGTGCCAGCAGTTCTCCACAGGGGCCCGACACTGAAGCTTTCTTT
abundance: -; j_gene: TRBJ1-2; d_gene: -; v_gene: TRBV6-5; CDR3aa: CASSYNQGNYGYTF; CDR3nt: TGTGCCAGCAGTTACAATCAGGGGAACTATGGCTACACCTTC
abundance: -; j_gene: TRBJ2-1; d_gene: TRBD2; v_gene: TRBV19; CDR3aa: CASSFAGGGNNEQFF; CDR3nt: TGTGCCAGTAGTTTCGCGGGAGGGGGCAACAATGAGCAGTTCTTC
abundance: -; j_gene: TRBJ1-5; d_gene: -; v_gene: TRBV18; CDR3aa: CASSPGGGQPQHF; CDR3nt: TGTGCCAGCTCACCGGGGGGGGGTCAGCCCCAGCATTTT
abundance: -; j_gene: TRBJ2-7; d_gene: TRBD1; v_gene: TRBV7-9; CDR3aa: CASSFEGRGLTEQYF; CDR3nt: TGTGCCAGCAGCTTCGAGGGCAGGGGGCTGACCGAGCAGTACTTC
abundance: -; j_gene: TRBJ2-7; d_gene: -; v_gene: TRBV5-4; CDR3aa: CASSRDSLSSYEQYF; CDR3nt: TGTGCCAGCAGCCGGGACTCCCTTAGCTCCTACGAGCAGTACTTC
abundance: -; j_gene: TRBJ1-1; d_gene: -; v_gene: TRBV6-5; CDR3aa: CASSSGTGNTEAFF; CDR3nt: TGTGCCAGCAGCAGCGGGACGGGGAACACTGAAGCTTTCTTT
abundance: -; j_gene: TRBJ2-7; d_gene: TRBD1; v_gene: TRBV6-6; CDR3aa: CASRGTGDYEQYF; CDR3nt: TGTGCCAGCAGAGGGACAGGGGACTACGAGCAGTACTTC
abundance: -; j_gene: TRBJ2-7; d_gene: TRBD2; v_gene: TRBV5-4; CDR3aa: CASSTGLAGRLYEQYF; CDR3nt: TGTGCCAGCAGCACCGGACTAGCGGGAAGGCTCTACGAGCAGTACTTC
abundance: -; j_gene: TRBJ2-3; d_gene: TRBD2; v_gene: TRBV28; CDR3aa: CASGSIIAGGRTDTQYF; CDR3nt: TGTGCCAGCGGATCGATTATAGCGGGAGGTCGCACAGATACGCAGTATTTT
abundance: -; j_gene: TRBJ1-2; d_gene: -; v_gene: TRBV27; CDR3aa: CASSLTGLNYGYTF; CDR3nt: TGTGCCAGCAGCTTGACAGGACTTAACTATGGCTACACCTTC
abundance: -; j_gene: TRBJ2-7; d_gene: TRBD2; v_gene: TRBV10-2; CDR3aa: CASSEGLAGREQYF; CDR3nt: TGCGCCAGCAGTGAAGGACTAGCGGGGCGTGAGCAGTACTTC
abundance: -; j_gene: TRBJ2-1; d_gene: -; v_gene: TRBV28; CDR3aa: CASSLQYRSNEQFF; CDR3nt: TGTGCCAGCAGTTTACAATACCGGTCCAATGAGCAGTTCTTC
abundance: -; j_gene: TRBJ2-7; d_gene: -; v_gene: TRBV5-5; CDR3aa: CASSLIGRTYEQYF; CDR3nt: TGTGCCAGCAGCTTGATTGGCCGCACCTACGAGCAGTACTTC
abundance: -; j_gene: TRBJ1-3; d_gene: -; v_gene: TRBV11-2; CDR3aa: CASTRNMGNTIYF; CDR3nt: TGTGCCAGCACCCGAAACATGGGAAACACCATATATTTT
abundance: -; j_gene: TRBJ1-2; d_gene: TRBD1; v_gene: TRBV5-1; CDR3aa: CASSLAGGHYGYTF; CDR3nt: TGCGCCAGCAGCCTGGCAGGGGGCCACTATGGCTACACCTTC
abundance: -; j_gene: TRBJ2-5; d_gene: TRBD2; v_gene: TRBV4-2; CDR3aa: CASSQAGLAGGGETQYF; CDR3nt: TGTGCCAGCAGCCAGGCAGGACTAGCGGGAGGGGGGGAGACCCAGTACTTC
abundance: -; j_gene: TRBJ1-1; d_gene: -; v_gene: TRBV5-4; CDR3aa: CASSLGGMNTEAFF; CDR3nt: TGTGCCAGCAGCTTGGGCGGCATGAACACTGAAGCTTTCTTT
abundance: -; j_gene: TRBJ2-1; d_gene: TRBD2; v_gene: TRBV10-3; CDR3aa: CAIRSGGPLNEQFF; CDR3nt: TGTGCCATCAGGAGCGGGGGACCCCTTAATGAGCAGTTCTTC
abundance: -; j_gene: TRBJ1-2; d_gene: TRBD1; v_gene: TRBV7-8; CDR3aa: CASSDQGVGYGYTF; CDR3nt: TGTGCCAGCAGCGACCAGGGGGTCGGCTATGGCTACACCTTC
abundance: -; j_gene: TRBJ2-1; d_gene: -; v_gene: TRBV7-3; CDR3aa: CASSLNSAYNEQFF; CDR3nt: TGTGCCAGCAGCTTAAATAGCGCTTACAATGAGCAGTTCTTC
abundance: -; j_gene: TRBJ2-7; d_gene: TRBD2; v_gene: TRBV4-1; CDR3aa: CASGRLAGEADEQYF; CDR3nt: TGCGCCAGCGGACGACTAGCGGGAGAGGCGGACGAGCAGTACTTC
abundance: -; j_gene: TRBJ1-2; d_gene: TRBD1; v_gene: TRBV7-9; CDR3aa: CASSLGRGRGYTF; CDR3nt: TGTGCCAGCAGCTTAGGGAGGGGGCGTGGCTACACCTTC